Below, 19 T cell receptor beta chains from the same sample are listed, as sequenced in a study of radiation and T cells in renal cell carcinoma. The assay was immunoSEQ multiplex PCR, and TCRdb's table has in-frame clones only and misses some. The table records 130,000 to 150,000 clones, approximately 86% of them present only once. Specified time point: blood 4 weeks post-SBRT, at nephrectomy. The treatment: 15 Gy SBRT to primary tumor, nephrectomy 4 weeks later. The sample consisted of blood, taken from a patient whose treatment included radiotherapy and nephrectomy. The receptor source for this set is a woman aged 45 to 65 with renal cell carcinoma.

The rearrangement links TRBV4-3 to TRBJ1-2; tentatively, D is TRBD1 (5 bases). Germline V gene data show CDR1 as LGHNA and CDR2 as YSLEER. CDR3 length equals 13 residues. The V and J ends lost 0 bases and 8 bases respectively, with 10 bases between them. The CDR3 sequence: CASSQDQGGGYTF. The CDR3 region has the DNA TGCGCCAGCAGCCAAGATCAGGGTGGAGGCTACACCTTC.

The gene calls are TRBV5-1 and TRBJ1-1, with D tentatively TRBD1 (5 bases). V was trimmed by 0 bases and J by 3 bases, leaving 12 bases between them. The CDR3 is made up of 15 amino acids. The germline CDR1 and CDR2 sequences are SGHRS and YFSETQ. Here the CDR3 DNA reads TGCGCCAGCAGCTTGGCCGGGAAGGGGTACACTGAAGCTTTCTTT. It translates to CASSLAGKGYTEAFF.

The CDR3 region is CASSLLEGRNTEAFF. CDR3 nucleotides: TGCGCCAGCAGCTTGTTGGAGGGGCGGAACACTGAAGCTTTCTTT. The V and J genes are TRBV5-1 and TRBJ1-1, with a tentative D call TRBD1 (5 bases). The V and J ends lost 1 base and 1 base respectively, with 11 bases between them. CDR1 is SGHRS, CDR2 YFSETQ, per germline. There are 15 residues in the CDR3.

DNA for the CDR3: TGTGCCATCGCGGGGTGGAAGTTGTACGAGCAGTACTTC. The encoded protein is CAIAGWKLYEQYF. The rearrangement uses TRBV28 and TRBJ2-7; D perhaps matches TRBD2 (6 bases). CDR1 and CDR2 from the germline V gene are MDHEN and SYDVKM. Trimming cost V 10 bases and J 4 bases, with 17 bases left between them. The CDR3 length is 13 residues. The full variable domain, completed using reference TRBV28 and TRBJ2-7, is DVKVTQSSRYLVKRTGEKVFLECVQDMDHENMFWYRQDPGLGLRLIYFSYDVKMKEKGDIPEGYSVSREKKERFSLILESASTNQTSMYLCAIAGWKLYEQYFGPGTRLTVT.

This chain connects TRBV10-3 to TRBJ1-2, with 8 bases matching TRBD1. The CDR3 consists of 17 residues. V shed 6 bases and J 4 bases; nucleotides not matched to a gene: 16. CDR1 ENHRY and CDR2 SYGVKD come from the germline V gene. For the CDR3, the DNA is TGTGCCATCAGGGTTTCGAGGACAGGGTTAATTTCCTATGGCTACACCTTC. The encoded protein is CAIRVSRTGLISYGYTF.

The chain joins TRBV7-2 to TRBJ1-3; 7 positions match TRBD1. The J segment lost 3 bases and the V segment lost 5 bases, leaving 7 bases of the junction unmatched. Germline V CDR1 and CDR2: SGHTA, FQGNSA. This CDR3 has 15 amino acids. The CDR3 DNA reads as TGTGCCAGCAGCATTACAGGGGTAGTTGGAAACACCATATATTTT. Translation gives CASSITGVVGNTIYF.

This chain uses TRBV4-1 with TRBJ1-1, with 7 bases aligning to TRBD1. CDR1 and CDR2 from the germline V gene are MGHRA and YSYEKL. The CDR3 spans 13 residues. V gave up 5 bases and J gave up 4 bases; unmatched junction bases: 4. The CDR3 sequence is CASSARGATEAFF. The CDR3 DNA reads TGCGCCAGCAGCGCCAGGGGGGCCACTGAAGCTTTCTTT.

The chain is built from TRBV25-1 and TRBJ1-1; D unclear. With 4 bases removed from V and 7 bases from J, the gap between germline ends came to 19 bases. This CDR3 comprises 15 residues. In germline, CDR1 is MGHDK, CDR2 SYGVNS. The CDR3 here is CASSASRAKRGEAFF. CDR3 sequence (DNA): TGTGCCAGCAGTGCCTCCCGGGCAAAACGGGGTGAAGCTTTCTTT.

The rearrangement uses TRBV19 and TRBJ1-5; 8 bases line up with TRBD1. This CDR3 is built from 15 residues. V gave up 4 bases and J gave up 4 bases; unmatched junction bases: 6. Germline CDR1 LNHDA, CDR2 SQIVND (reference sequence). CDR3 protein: CASSSGQGRNQPQHF. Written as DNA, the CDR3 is TGTGCCAGTAGTAGCGGACAGGGTCGAAATCAGCCCCAGCATTTT. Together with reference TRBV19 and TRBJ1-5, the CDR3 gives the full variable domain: DGGITQSPKYLFRKEGQNVTLSCEQNLNHDAMYWYRQDPGQGLRLIYYSQIVNDFQKGDIAEGYSVSREKKESFPLTVTSAQKNPTAFYLCASSSGQGRNQPQHFGDGTRLSIL.

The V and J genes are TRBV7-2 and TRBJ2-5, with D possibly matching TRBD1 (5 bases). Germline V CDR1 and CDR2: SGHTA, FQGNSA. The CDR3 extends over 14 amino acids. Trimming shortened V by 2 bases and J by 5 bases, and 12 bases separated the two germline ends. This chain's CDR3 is CASSLLQARETQYF. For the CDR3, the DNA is TGTGCCAGCAGCTTATTACAGGCTCGGGAGACCCAGTACTTC.

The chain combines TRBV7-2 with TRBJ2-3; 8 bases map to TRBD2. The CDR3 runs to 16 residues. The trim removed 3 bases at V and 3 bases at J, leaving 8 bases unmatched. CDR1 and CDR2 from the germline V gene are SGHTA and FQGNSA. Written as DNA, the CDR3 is TGTGCCAGCAGCTTCCAAGCGGGAGTTGCGACAGATACGCAGTATTTT. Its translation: CASSFQAGVATDTQYF. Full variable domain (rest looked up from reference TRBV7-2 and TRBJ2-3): GAGVSQSPSNKVTEKGKDVELRCDPISGHTALYWYRQSLGQGLEFLIYFQGNSAPDKSGLPSDRFSAERTGGSVSTLTIQRTQQEDSAVYLCASSFQAGVATDTQYFGPGTRLTVL.

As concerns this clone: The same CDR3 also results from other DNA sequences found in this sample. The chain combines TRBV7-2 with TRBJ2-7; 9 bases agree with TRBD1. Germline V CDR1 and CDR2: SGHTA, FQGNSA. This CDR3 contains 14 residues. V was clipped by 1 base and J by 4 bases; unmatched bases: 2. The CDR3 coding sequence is TGTGCCAGCAGCTTAGGCGGACAGGGGTACGAGCAGTACTTC. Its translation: CASSLGGQGYEQYF.

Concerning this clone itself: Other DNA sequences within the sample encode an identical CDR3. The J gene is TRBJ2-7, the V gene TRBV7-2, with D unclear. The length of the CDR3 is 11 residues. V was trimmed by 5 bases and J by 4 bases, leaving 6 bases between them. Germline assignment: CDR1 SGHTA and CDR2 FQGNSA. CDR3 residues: CASSPSYEQYF. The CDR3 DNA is TGTGCCAGCAGCCCCTCTTACGAGCAGTACTTC.

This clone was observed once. The CDR3 is CASSLLTGGYEQYF. CDR3 bases: TGTGCCAGCAGCTTACTTACAGGAGGTTACGAGCAGTACTTC. The chain combines TRBV7-2 with TRBJ2-7; D could derive from TRBD1 or TRBD2 (5 bases each). Per the germline V gene, CDR1 is SGHTA and CDR2 is FQGNSA. Trimming pared 2 bases from V and 4 bases from J, leaving 12 bases between. The CDR3 contains 14 residues.

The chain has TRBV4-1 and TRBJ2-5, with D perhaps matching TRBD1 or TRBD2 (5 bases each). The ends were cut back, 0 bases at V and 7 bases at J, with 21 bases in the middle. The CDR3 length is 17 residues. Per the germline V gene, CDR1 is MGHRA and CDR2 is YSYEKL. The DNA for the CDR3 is TGCGCCAGCAGCCAAGAGAGCAGGACGGACATTCGGGGGACCCAGTACTTC. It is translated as CASSQESRTDIRGTQYF.

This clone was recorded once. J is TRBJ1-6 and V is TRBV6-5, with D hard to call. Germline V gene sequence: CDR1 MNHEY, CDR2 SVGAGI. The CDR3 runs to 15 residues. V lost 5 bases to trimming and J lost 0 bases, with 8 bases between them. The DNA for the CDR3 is TGTGCCAGCAGTCCCACGAGCTCCTATAATTCACCCCTCCACTTT. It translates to CASSPTSSYNSPLHF.

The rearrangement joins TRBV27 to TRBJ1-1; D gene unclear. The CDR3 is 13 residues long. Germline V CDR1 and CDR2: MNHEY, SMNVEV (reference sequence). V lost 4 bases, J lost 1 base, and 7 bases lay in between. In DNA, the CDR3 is TGTGCCAGCAGTTCATTAGCGAACACTGAAGCTTTCTTT. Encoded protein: CASSSLANTEAFF.

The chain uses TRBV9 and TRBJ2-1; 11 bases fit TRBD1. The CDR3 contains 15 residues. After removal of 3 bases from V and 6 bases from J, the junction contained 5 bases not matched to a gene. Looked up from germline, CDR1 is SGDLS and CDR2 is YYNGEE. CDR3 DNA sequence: TGTGCCAGCAGCGCCGGACAGGGGGCTAGCAATGAGCAGTTCTTC. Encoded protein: CASSAGQGASNEQFF. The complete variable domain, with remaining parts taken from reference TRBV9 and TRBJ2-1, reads DSGVTQTPKHLITATGQRVTLRCSPRSGDLSVYWYQQSLDQGLQFLIQYYNGEERAKGNILERFSAQQFPDLHSELNLSSLELGDSALYFCASSAGQGASNEQFFGPGTRLTVL.

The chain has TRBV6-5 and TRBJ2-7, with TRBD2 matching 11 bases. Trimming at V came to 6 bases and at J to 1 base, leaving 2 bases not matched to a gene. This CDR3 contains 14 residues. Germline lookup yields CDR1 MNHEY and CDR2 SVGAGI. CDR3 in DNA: TGTGCCAGCAGACTAGCGGGAGCATCCTACGAGCAGTACTTC. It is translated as CASRLAGASYEQYF.